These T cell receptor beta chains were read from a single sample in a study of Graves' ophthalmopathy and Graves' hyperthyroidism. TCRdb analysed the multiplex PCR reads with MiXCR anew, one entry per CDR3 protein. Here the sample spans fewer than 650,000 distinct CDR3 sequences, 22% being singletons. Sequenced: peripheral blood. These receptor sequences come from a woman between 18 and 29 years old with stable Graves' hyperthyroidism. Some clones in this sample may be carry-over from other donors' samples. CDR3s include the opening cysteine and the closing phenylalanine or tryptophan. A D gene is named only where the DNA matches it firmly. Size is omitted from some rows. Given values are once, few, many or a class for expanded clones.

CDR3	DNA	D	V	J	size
CSARSGSYEQYF	TGCAGCGCCCGCTCGGGGTCCTACGAGCAGTACTTC	.	TRBV29-1	TRBJ2-7	.
CSARVGGGQWQPQHF	TGCAGTGCTAGAGTTGGGGGAGGCCAGTGGCAGCCCCAGCATTTT	.	TRBV20-1	TRBJ1-5	few
CASSRGRAGESYEQYF	TGTGCCAGCAGCCGCGGTAGGGCGGGGGAATCCTACGAGCAGTACTTC	TRBD2	TRBV14	TRBJ2-7	many
CASSSPGSIQETQYF	TGTGCCAGCAGCTCCCCCGGCTCGATCCAAGAGACCCAGTACTTC	.	TRBV9	TRBJ2-5	many
CASSYSPLGPGSYGYTF	TGTGCCAGCAGTTATTCTCCCCTTGGGCCGGGATCCTATGGCTACACCTTC	.	TRBV6-9	TRBJ1-2	few
CASSRGTSNTEAFF	TGTGCCAGCAGCCGAGGGACCTCGAACACTGAAGCTTTCTTT	.	TRBV11-2	TRBJ1-1	many
CASSLAIGVRSETQYF	TGCGCCAGCAGCTTGGCTATAGGGGTGAGGTCGGAGACCCAGTACTTC	.	TRBV5-1	TRBJ2-5	many
CASSLEGRGLTEAFF	TGTGCCAGCAGTTTGGAGGGCAGGGGGCTCACTGAAGCTTTCTTT	TRBD1	TRBV28	TRBJ1-1	.
CASFPGQGALGNTIYF	TGTGCCAGCTTCCCGGGACAGGGGGCCCTTGGAAACACCATATATTTT	TRBD1	TRBV11-2	TRBJ1-3	many
CASTKHEQGNTEAFF	TGTGCCAGCACCAAGCACGAACAGGGGAACACTGAAGCTTTCTTT	.	TRBV6-1	TRBJ1-1	.
CASSYREGAEAFF	TGTGCCAGCAGCTACAGGGAGGGGGCTGAAGCTTTCTTT	.	TRBV9	TRBJ1-1	many
CASSQEVPSYEQYF	TGTGCCAGCAGCCAAGAAGTTCCGTCCTACGAGCAGTACTTC	.	TRBV3-1	TRBJ2-7	.
CSARDLLVGPNSPLHF	TGCAGTGCTAGAGATCTATTAGTAGGGCCTAATTCACCCCTCCACTTT	.	TRBV20-1	TRBJ1-6	many
CASSLVRSTGELFF	TGCGCCAGCAGCTTGGTCAGAAGCACCGGGGAGCTGTTTTTT	.	TRBV5-1	TRBJ2-2	many
CASSTGFSQYF	TGTGCCAGCAGCACCGGGTTCTCACAGTACTTC	.	TRBV3-1	TRBJ2-4	.
CASSFSRNEAFF	TGTGCCAGCAGTTTCTCAAGGAATGAAGCTTTCTTT	.	TRBV12-3/TRBV12-4	TRBJ1-1	.
CATSEDSWDSPLHF	TGTGCCACCAGTGAGGACAGCTGGGATTCACCCCTCCACTTT	.	TRBV24-1	TRBJ1-6	few
CAIRADRASYNSPLHF	TGTGCCATCAGGGCGGACAGGGCATCCTATAATTCACCCCTCCACTTT	TRBD1	TRBV10-3	TRBJ1-6	many
CASSIGGAYEQYF	TGTGCCAGTAGTATAGGGGGAGCCTACGAGCAGTACTTC	.	TRBV19	TRBJ2-7	few
CASSQDRGTTYEQYF	TGCGCCAGCAGCCAAGACCGGGGGACTACCTACGAGCAGTACTTC	TRBD2	TRBV4-1	TRBJ2-7	.
CAIQDRVDTEAFF	TGTGCCATTCAGGACAGGGTGGACACTGAAGCTTTCTTT	TRBD1	TRBV10-3	TRBJ1-1	many
CASSFIMRQGTHEQYF	TGTGCCAGCAGTTTTATAATGCGACAGGGCACCCACGAGCAGTACTTC	TRBD1	TRBV28	TRBJ2-7	many
CASSLTEGTQVF	TGTGCCAGCAGCTTAACGGAGGGAACCCAGGTCTTC	.	TRBV7-3	TRBJ2-5	few
CASSLGGGRLNYEQYF	TGTGCCAGCAGTTTAGGAGGAGGGCGATTGAACTACGAGCAGTACTTC	.	TRBV28	TRBJ2-7	many
CASSAGTWAGELFF	TGTGCCAGCAGTGCGGGAACTTGGGCCGGGGAGCTGTTTTTT	.	TRBV6-1	TRBJ2-2	many
CASSLAVGVGVEQYF	TGTGCCAGCAGCTTAGCCGTGGGGGTTGGGGTAGAGCAGTACTTC	.	TRBV7-2	TRBJ2-7	.
CSAQSLVAYEQYF	TGCAGTGCCCAGAGCCTAGTTGCCTACGAGCAGTACTTC	.	TRBV20-1	TRBJ2-7	many
CASSLESWDMEYF	TGTGCCAGCAGCTTAGAATCTTGGGACATGGAGTACTTC	.	TRBV7-2	TRBJ2-7	many
CASSPRIGLNSGDLFF	TGTGCCAGCAGTCCTCGTATAGGACTGAACTCCGGGGATCTGTTTTTT	.	TRBV12-3/TRBV12-4	TRBJ2-2	.
CASSANPGDYGYTF	TGTGCCAGCAGTGCGAACCCCGGGGACTATGGCTACACCTTC	.	TRBV6-1	TRBJ1-2	many
CASSLTGTVDGYTF	TGTGCCAGCAGCTTAACGGGGACTGTTGATGGCTACACCTTC	.	TRBV7-3	TRBJ1-2	many
CASTLGGWDGNSPLHF	TGTGCCAGCACCCTGGGGGGATGGGATGGGAATTCACCCCTCCACTTT	.	TRBV28	TRBJ1-6	.
CATSDGAEYGYTF	TGTGCCACCAGTGATGGGGCAGAATATGGCTACACCTTC	.	TRBV24-1	TRBJ1-2	many
CASSSYQGGETQYF	TGTGCCAGCAGTTCCTACCAAGGGGGCGAGACCCAGTACTTC	TRBD1	TRBV6-2/TRBV6-3	TRBJ2-5	many
CASSPGWLAGVETQYF	TGTGCCAGCAGCCCCGGGTGGTTAGCGGGGGTTGAGACCCAGTACTTC	TRBD2	TRBV7-9	TRBJ2-5	.
CASSLVHQETQYF	TGTGCCAGCAGCTTGGTCCACCAGGAGACCCAGTACTTC	.	TRBV5-6	TRBJ2-5	many
CASSKGRGRLNLHF	TGCGCCAGCAGCAAGGGCAGGGGCCGGTTGAACCTCCACTTT	.	TRBV4-1	TRBJ1-6	many
CASSPGNVRGGYTF	TGTGCCAGCAGCCCCGGGAACGTAAGAGGGGGCTACACCTTC	.	TRBV28	TRBJ1-2	few
CASSFTDRGVTEAFF	TGTGCCAGCAGCTTCACAGACAGGGGAGTCACTGAAGCTTTCTTT	TRBD1	TRBV11-3	TRBJ1-1	few
CASIPPPGWRLYTEAFF	TGTGCCAGCATCCCGCCCCCAGGTTGGAGGTTGTACACTGAAGCTTTCTTT	.	TRBV11-1	TRBJ1-1	.
CASSMRDREETQYF	TGTGCCAGTTCCATGCGGGACAGGGAAGAGACCCAGTACTTC	TRBD1	TRBV12-3/TRBV12-4	TRBJ2-5	.
CASSPFEDLTYEQYF	TGTGCCAGCAGTCCCTTTGAGGATTTAACCTACGAGCAGTACTTC	.	TRBV12-3/TRBV12-4	TRBJ2-7	many
CASSEGIETGHGYTF	TGTGCCAGCAGTGAAGGCATCGAGACAGGACATGGCTACACCTTC	.	TRBV6-1	TRBJ1-2	.
CASSASGRAGELFF	TGTGCCAGCAGTGCTAGCGGGAGGGCCGGGGAGCTGTTTTTT	TRBD2	TRBV6-1	TRBJ2-2	many
CASRDGYMMNTEAFF	TGTGCCAGCCGGGACGGATATATGATGAACACTGAAGCTTTCTTT	.	TRBV19	TRBJ1-1	few
CASIQGQGRDLYGYTF	TGTGCCAGTATCCAAGGGCAGGGGCGCGACCTCTATGGCTACACCTTC	.	TRBV19	TRBJ1-2	many
CSASGDRGQRNQPQHF	TGCAGTGCTAGTGGTGACAGGGGGCAACGCAATCAGCCCCAGCATTTT	TRBD1	TRBV20-1	TRBJ1-5	.
CAWSRRDAETQYF	TGTGCCTGGAGTCGGCGGGACGCCGAGACCCAGTACTTC	.	TRBV30	TRBJ2-5	.
CASTGGAGTEAFF	TGTGCCAGCACCGGGGGGGCAGGCACTGAAGCTTTCTTT	.	TRBV6-5	TRBJ1-1	many
CASSPRGSGGKWDYEQYF	TGTGCCAGCAGCCCTCGCGGTAGCGGGGGTAAATGGGACTACGAGCAGTACTTC	TRBD2	TRBV3-1	TRBJ2-7	.
CASSLGARTEAFF	TGCGCCAGCAGCTTGGGGGCGCGTACTGAAGCTTTCTTT	.	TRBV5-1	TRBJ1-1	many
CSVERTEAFF	TGCAGCGTTGAACGCACTGAAGCTTTCTTT	.	TRBV29-1	TRBJ1-1	.
CASSEYGAYNSPLHF	TGTGCCAGCAGTGAATATGGGGCCTATAATTCACCCCTCCACTTT	.	TRBV25-1	TRBJ1-6	many
CASSWGHGRGNQPQHF	TGTGCCAGCAGTTGGGGACATGGCCGGGGCAATCAGCCCCAGCATTTT	.	TRBV2	TRBJ1-5	many
CSAEVGLRSPLHF	TGCAGTGCGGAAGTGGGGTTGCGATCACCCCTCCACTTT	.	TRBV20-1	TRBJ1-6	few
CASSSGRVAFF	TGTGCCAGCAGTTCCGGGAGGGTAGCTTTCTTT	.	TRBV6-5	TRBJ1-1	many
CASSQGGLAGGFEQYF	TGCGCCAGCAGCCAGGGTGGGCTAGCGGGGGGTTTTGAGCAGTACTTC	TRBD2	TRBV4-1	TRBJ2-7	few
CASGAQGRSSYEQYF	TGTGCCAGCGGCGCACAGGGAAGGAGCTCCTACGAGCAGTACTTC	.	TRBV2	TRBJ2-7	many
CASSQEPAGGGPYEQYF	TGCGCCAGCAGCCAAGAACCGGCTGGGGGAGGGCCCTACGAGCAGTACTTC	TRBD2	TRBV4-1	TRBJ2-7	.
CSARTEKTYEQYF	TGCAGTGCTAGAACGGAGAAGACCTACGAGCAGTACTTC	.	TRBV20-1	TRBJ2-7	many